Below, 8 T cell receptor beta chains from the same sample are listed, as sequenced in a study of cytomegalovirus exposure and HLA in healthy donors. 13 Jbeta primers and 60 Vbeta primers were used for the PCR. Some clones are missing from TCRdb's copy, which holds only in-frame ones; the method was immunoSEQ multiplex PCR. The table records approximately 150,000 clones, 70% to 90% of them present only once. Sequencing used PBMCs. These receptors came from a middle-aged woman in good health and CMV-seronegative.

This rearrangement joins TRBV6-5 to TRBJ2-5; maybe TRBD1 (6 bases). Judging by the DNA end, TRBJ2-7 fits better; the J call may be wrong. The CDR3 extends over 12 amino acids. Germline V CDR1 and CDR2: MNHEY, SVGAGI. Here the CDR3 DNA reads TGTGCCAGCAGTTTAACAGGGAGCGAGCAGTACTTC. The encoded protein is CASSLTGSEQYF.

This chain uses TRBV6-5 with TRBJ1-1; unclear D gene. Germline loops: CDR1 MNHEY, CDR2 SVGAGI. Deletions cut 1 base from V and 1 base from J, with 7 bases between. The CDR3 has 14 amino acids. CDR3 protein: CASSYWAGNTEAFF. The CDR3 nucleotides read TGTGCCAGCAGTTACTGGGCGGGGAACACTGAAGCTTTCTTT.

This clone was seen only a few times. This chain joins TRBV4-1 and TRBJ1-1, with no clear D. The V end was cut by 0 bases, the J end by 2 bases, with 10 bases between. The V gene's germline CDR1 is MGHRA and CDR2 YSYEKL. The length of the CDR3 is 15 residues. The CDR3 is CASSQDSRGNTEAFF. DNA for the CDR3: TGCGCCAGCAGCCAAGATTCTCGGGGAAACACTGAAGCTTTCTTT.

The chain joins TRBV11-2 to TRBJ2-1; 9 nucleotides line up with TRBD1. Germline V gives CDR1 SGHAT, CDR2 FQNNGV. V lost 5 bases to trimming and J lost 9 bases; unmatched junction nucleotides: 11. The CDR3 covers 15 residues. CDR3: CASSPPGTGWSEQFF. Here the CDR3 DNA reads TGTGCCAGCAGCCCCCCCGGGACAGGGTGGAGTGAGCAGTTCTTC.

A word on this clone: Other DNA sequences in the same sample also yield this CDR3. The chain combines TRBV28 with TRBJ2-7; D might be TRBD2 (6 bases). Trimming removed 3 bases at V and 3 bases at J, with 6 bases between. Per germline, CDR1 MDHEN and CDR2 SYDVKM. This CDR3 is 12 amino acids long. The CDR3 DNA reads TGTGCCAGCAGTTTGGGAGGCTACGAGCAGTACTTC. It encodes CASSLGGYEQYF.

This clone has just a few counts. The gene calls are TRBV4-1 and TRBJ2-3, with D possibly being TRBD2 (5 bases). Trimming cost V 1 base and J 10 bases, with 9 bases left between them. Per germline, CDR1 MGHRA and CDR2 YSYEKL. The CDR3 length is 12 residues. CDR3: CASSQVRGAQYF. CDR3 nucleotide sequence: TGCGCCAGCAGCCAAGTACGGGGTGCGCAGTATTTT.

CDR3: CASSIRSGNQNEQYF. DNA of the CDR3: TGTGCCAGTAGTATACGAAGCGGGAATCAAAACGAGCAGTACTTC. V and J are TRBV19 and TRBJ2-7; 7 bases match TRBD2. V was clipped by 2 bases and J by 5 bases; unmatched bases: 9. Germline CDR1 LNHDA, CDR2 SQIVND (reference sequence). CDR3 length equals 15 residues.

The chain couples TRBV6-1 to TRBJ2-1; 10 bases line up with TRBD2. From germline, CDR1 is MNHNS and CDR2 SASEGT. The CDR3 runs to 16 residues. Unmatched junction bases numbered 11, after V lost 2 bases and J lost 10 bases. DNA of the CDR3: TGTGCCAGCAGTGAATGGAGCGGGAGGGCTAGGGGCGAGCAGTTCTTC. Amino acids: CASSEWSGRARGEQFF.